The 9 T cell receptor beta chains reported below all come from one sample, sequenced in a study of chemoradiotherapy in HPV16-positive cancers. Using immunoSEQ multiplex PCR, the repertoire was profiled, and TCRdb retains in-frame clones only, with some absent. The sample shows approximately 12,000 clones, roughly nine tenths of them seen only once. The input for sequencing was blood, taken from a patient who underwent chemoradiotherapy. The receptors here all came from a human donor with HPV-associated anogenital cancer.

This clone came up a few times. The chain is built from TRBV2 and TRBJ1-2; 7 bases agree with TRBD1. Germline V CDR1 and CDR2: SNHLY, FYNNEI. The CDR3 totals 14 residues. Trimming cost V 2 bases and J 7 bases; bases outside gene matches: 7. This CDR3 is CASSELQGVGGYTF. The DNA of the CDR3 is TGTGCCAGCAGTGAACTTCAGGGGGTCGGTGGCTACACCTTC.

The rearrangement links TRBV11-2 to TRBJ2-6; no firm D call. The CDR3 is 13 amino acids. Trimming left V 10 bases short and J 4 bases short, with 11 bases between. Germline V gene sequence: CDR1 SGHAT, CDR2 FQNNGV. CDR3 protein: CATKGSGANVLTF. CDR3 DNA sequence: TGTGCCACTAAGGGTTCAGGGGCCAACGTCCTGACTTTC.

The CDR3 bases are TGTGCCAGCAGCTCGTCTTTTGGGGCTACTGAAGCTTTCTTT. It is translated as CASSSSFGATEAFF. V is TRBV5-6 and J is TRBJ1-1; D is possibly TRBD1 (5 bases). CDR1 and CDR2 (germline): SGHDT, YYEEEE. Deletions cut 3 bases from V and 5 bases from J, with 14 bases between. The CDR3 has 14 amino acids. Supplemented by reference TRBV5-6 and TRBJ1-1, the full variable domain reads DAGVTQSPTHLIKTRGQQVTLRCSPKSGHDTVSWYQQALGQGPQFIFQYYEEEERQRGNFPDRFSGHQFPNYSSELNVNALLLGDSALYLCASSSSFGATEAFFGQGTRLTVV.

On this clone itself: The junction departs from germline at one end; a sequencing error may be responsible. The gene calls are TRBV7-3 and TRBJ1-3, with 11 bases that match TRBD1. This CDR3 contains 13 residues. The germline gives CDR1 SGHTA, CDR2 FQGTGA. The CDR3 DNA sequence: TGTGCCAGCAGCTCCACCGACCGGGACAGGGGGGATTTT. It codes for CASSSTDRDRGDF.

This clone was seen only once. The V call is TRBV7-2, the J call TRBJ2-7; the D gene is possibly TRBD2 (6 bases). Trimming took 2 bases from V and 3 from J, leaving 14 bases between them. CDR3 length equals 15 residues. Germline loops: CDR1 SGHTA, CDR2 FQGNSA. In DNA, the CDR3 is TGTGCCAGCAGCTTATACAGCCAGGGAGGCTACGAGCAGTACTTC. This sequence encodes CASSLYSQGGYEQYF.

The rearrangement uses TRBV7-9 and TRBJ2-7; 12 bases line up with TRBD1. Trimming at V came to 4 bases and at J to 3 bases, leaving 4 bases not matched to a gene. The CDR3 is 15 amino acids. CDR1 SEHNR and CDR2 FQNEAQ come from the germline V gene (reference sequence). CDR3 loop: CASSSGQGALYEQYF. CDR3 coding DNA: TGTGCCAGCAGCTCGGGACAGGGGGCTCTCTACGAGCAGTACTTC.

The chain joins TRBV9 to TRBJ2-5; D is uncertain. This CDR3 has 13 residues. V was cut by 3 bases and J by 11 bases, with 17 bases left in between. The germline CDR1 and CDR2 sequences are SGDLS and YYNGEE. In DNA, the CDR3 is TGTGCCAGCAGCGAACACCTCAAGGGTGAGCAGTACTTC. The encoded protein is CASSEHLKGEQYF.

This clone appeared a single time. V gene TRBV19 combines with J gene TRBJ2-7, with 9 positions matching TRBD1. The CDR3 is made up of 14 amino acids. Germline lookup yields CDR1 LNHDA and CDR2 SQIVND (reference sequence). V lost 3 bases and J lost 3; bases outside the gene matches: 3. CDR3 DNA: TGTGCCAGTAGTATGGGACAGGGCAGCTACGAGCAGTACTTC. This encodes CASSMGQGSYEQYF.

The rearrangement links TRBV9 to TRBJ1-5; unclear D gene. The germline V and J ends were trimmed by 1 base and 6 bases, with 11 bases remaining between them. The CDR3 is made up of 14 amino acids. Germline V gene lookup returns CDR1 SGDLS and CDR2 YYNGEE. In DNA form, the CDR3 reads TGTGCCAGCAGCGTATGGGAGGGTGGTCAGCCCCAGCATTTT. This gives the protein CASSVWEGGQPQHF.